The next 2 T cell receptor beta chains were all read from a single sample in a study of circulating and synovial CD4+ cells in juvenile arthritis. Sequencing was performed with immunoSEQ multiplex PCR; in TCRdb, only in-frame clones are kept and a portion is missing. Among approximately 31,000 clones listed, more than 90% were seen once. The sample taken for sequencing was CD4+ T cells from blood. These receptors were taken from a human donor with juvenile idiopathic arthritis.

The rearrangement uses TRBV13 and TRBJ2-5; 9 nucleotides line up with TRBD1. Germline lookup yields CDR1 PRHDT and CDR2 FYEKMQ (reference sequence). CDR3 length: 16 residues. V gave up 3 bases and J gave up 4 bases; unmatched junction bases: 9. DNA for the CDR3: TGTGCCAGCAGCTTCTTATCCGGGACAGGGCGAGAGACCCAGTACTTC. Translated, it gives CASSFLSGTGRETQYF.

The chain combines TRBV14 with TRBJ1-1, with a possible D match to TRBD1 (5 bases). Germline lookup yields CDR1 SGHDN and CDR2 FVKESK. The CDR3 runs 15 residues. V lost 1 base, J lost 0 bases, and 9 bases lay in between. CDR3 region: CASSQARQMNTEAFF. The CDR3, as DNA: TGTGCCAGCAGCCAAGCCAGACAGATGAACACTGAAGCTTTCTTT.